These 10 T cell receptor beta chains were sequenced from one sample in a study of cytomegalovirus exposure and HLA in healthy donors. With 60 Vbeta and 13 Jbeta primers, the PCR was carried out. Some clones are missing from TCRdb's copy, which holds only in-frame ones; the method was immunoSEQ multiplex PCR. The profile shows about 160,000 clones, 84% of them singletons. The sequenced material came from PBMCs. All receptors come from a man aged 25-40 years in good health and CMV-seronegative.

This clone was seen a handful of times. This rearrangement joins TRBV27 to TRBJ2-3; TRBD2 matches at 9 bases. J lost 5 bases, V lost 5 bases, and 11 bases had no gene match. In germline, CDR1 is MNHEY, CDR2 SMNVEV (reference sequence). CDR3 length: 16 amino acids. CDR3 DNA sequence: TGTGCCAGCAGTAGGGTAGCGGGGGCCGAGGGAGATACGCAGTATTTT. Amino acids: CASSRVAGAEGDTQYF.

As DNA, the CDR3 is TGCGCCAGCAGCGTACTAGCCGGGGGTGGGGGGGAAGCTTTCTTT. The encoded protein is CASSVLAGGGGEAFF. V usage is TRBV4-1 and J usage is TRBJ1-1; weak D call: TRBD1 (5 bases). This CDR3 has 15 residues. Trimming left V 5 bases short and J 8 bases short, with 21 bases between. Germline values: CDR1 MGHRA, CDR2 YSYEKL.

The chain employs TRBV7-9 and TRBJ1-2, with TRBD1 identical over 8 bases. The CDR3 has 16 residues. V gave up 3 bases and J gave up 6 bases; unmatched junction bases: 12. Germline V gene sequence: CDR1 SEHNR, CDR2 FQNEAQ (reference sequence). CDR3 sequence (DNA): TGTGCCAGCAGCTTTCAAACCGTGGGGACAGGTGATGGCTACACCTTC. Translated, it gives CASSFQTVGTGDGYTF. Together with reference TRBV7-9 and TRBJ1-2, the CDR3 gives the full variable domain: DTGVSQNPRHKITKRGQNVTFRCDPISEHNRLYWYRQTLGQGPEFLTYFQNEAQLEKSRLLSDRFSAERPKGSFSTLEIQRTEQGDSAMYLCASSFQTVGTGDGYTFGSGTRLTVV.

The rearrangement joins TRBV19 to TRBJ1-2, with 7 bases matching TRBD1. Germline CDR1 reads LNHDA; CDR2 reads SQIVND (reference sequence). With V trimmed by 3 bases and J by 2 bases, 18 bases remained unmatched. This CDR3 region has 19 residues. The CDR3 sequence: CASSMDSSTGWNLNYGYTF. CDR3 sequence (DNA): TGTGCCAGTAGTATGGATTCCTCGACAGGGTGGAATTTGAACTATGGCTACACCTTC.

A single count supports this clone. The genes are TRBV11-2 and TRBJ1-3; a possible D gene is TRBD1 (5 bases). The CDR3 runs to 16 residues. The germline gives CDR1 SGHAT, CDR2 FQNNGV. V dropped 7 bases and J dropped 0 bases, with 16 bases sitting between them. The chain's CDR3 is CASTRGWGDSGNTIYF. DNA of the CDR3: TGTGCCAGCACCCGAGGGTGGGGGGACTCTGGAAACACCATATATTTT.

V gene TRBV5-4 combines with J gene TRBJ1-1; D not certain. The CDR3 spans 14 residues. Per the germline V gene, CDR1 is SGHNT and CDR2 is YYREEE (reference sequence). The germline V and J ends were trimmed by 4 bases and 4 bases, with 14 bases remaining between them. DNA for the CDR3: TGTGCCAGCAGCCCCGGGTGGGTGAGCACTGAAGCTTTCTTT. Translation: CASSPGWVSTEAFF.

This clone was seen a few times. This rearrangement joins TRBV5-4 to TRBJ2-5; maybe TRBD2 (5 bases). The CDR3 sequence is 14 residues long. Germline V lookup: CDR1 SGHNT, CDR2 YYREEE (reference sequence). The V end lost 3 bases, the J end lost 1 base, and 10 bases lay between the germline ends. CDR3 bases: TGTGCCAGCAGCTACCGACTAATCCAAGAGACCCAGTACTTC. This encodes CASSYRLIQETQYF.

This chain connects TRBV7-9 to TRBJ2-1, with 7 nucleotides matching TRBD2. Germline CDR1 and CDR2: SEHNR and FQNEAQ (reference sequence). The CDR3 sequence is 16 residues long. Losses at the gene ends were 5 bases for V and 4 bases for J; bases not matched to a gene: 11. The CDR3 bases are TGTGCCAGCAGCCCTCAACGGGACTACCCGTACAATGAGCAGTTCTTC. It codes for CASSPQRDYPYNEQFF.

The chain combines TRBV2 with TRBJ2-4; 10 positions match TRBD1. Germline assignment: CDR1 SNHLY and CDR2 FYNNEI. Losses at the gene ends were 8 bases for V and 0 bases for J; bases not matched to a gene: 4. The CDR3 consists of 15 residues. The CDR3 DNA reads TGTGCCAGCGGGGACAGGGGATTAGCCAAAAACATTCAGTACTTC. Translating gives CASGDRGLAKNIQYF.

V is TRBV2 and J is TRBJ1-5, with TRBD1 as a possible D gene (6 bases). The CDR3 covers 14 residues. Per the germline V gene, CDR1 is SNHLY and CDR2 is FYNNEI. Deletions cut 8 bases from V and 5 bases from J, with 16 bases between. The CDR3 nucleotides are TGTGCCAGCGGAATTGAGGGGGTTGATCAGCCCCAGCATTTT. Translating gives CASGIEGVDQPQHF.